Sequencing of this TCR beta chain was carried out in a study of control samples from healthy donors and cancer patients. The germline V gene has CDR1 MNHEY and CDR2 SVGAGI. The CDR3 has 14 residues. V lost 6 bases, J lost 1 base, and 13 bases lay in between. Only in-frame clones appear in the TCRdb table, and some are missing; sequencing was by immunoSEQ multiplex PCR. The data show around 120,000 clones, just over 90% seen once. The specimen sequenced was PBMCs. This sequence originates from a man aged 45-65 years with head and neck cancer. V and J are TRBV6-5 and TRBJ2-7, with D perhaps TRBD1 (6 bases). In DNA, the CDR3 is TGTGCCAGCAGGACTCACAGGGATTCCTACGAGCAGTACTTC. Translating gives CASRTHRDSYEQYF.